This TCR beta chain derives from a study of blood T cells in healthy people across ages. Trimming stripped 1 base from V and 6 bases from J, with 17 bases between. CDR1 is SNHLY and CDR2 is FYNNEI in the germline V gene. The CDR3 runs 16 residues. Healthy individuals of Caucasian origin from Russia, aged about 6 to 100, served as donors. No fewer than 7 million PBMCs went into each sample. With a J-beta primer mix and a sample-barcoded 5' primer, a second PCR ran about 7 to 12 cycles. Each cDNA molecule carried a tag from a template-switch adaptor that contained 12 random nucleotides. Using its own MiXCR run on the 5' RACE reads, TCRdb lists one record per CDR3 protein. Among 650,000 to 700,000 distinct CDR3 sequences, 52% were seen once, and the ten largest hold approximately 13%.

The sample taken for sequencing was blood. The chain links TRBV2 to TRBJ2-3; D gene ambiguous. The origin of this receptor is a woman at least 80 years old in good health. The CDR3 loop is CASSEVIRLGSDTQYF. The CDR3 DNA follows: TGTGCCAGCAGTGAAGTGATCCGGCTCGGGTCGGATACGCAGTATTTT.